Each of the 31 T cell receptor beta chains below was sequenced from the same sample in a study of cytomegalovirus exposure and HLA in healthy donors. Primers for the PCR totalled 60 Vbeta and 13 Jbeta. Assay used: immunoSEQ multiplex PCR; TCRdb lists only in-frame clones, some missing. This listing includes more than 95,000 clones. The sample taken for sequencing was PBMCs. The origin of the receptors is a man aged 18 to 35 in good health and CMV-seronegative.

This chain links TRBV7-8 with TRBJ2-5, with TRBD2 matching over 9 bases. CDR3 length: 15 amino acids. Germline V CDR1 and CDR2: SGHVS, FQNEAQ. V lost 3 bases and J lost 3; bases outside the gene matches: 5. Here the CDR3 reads CASSLREGREETQYF. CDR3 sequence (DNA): TGTGCCAGCAGCTTGCGGGAGGGCCGGGAAGAGACCCAGTACTTC.

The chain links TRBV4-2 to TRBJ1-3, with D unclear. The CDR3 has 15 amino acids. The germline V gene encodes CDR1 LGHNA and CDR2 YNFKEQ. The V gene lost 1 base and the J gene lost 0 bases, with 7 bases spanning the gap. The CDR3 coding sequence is TGTGCCAGCAGCCAAGCCCGAGGCTCTGGAAACACCATATATTTT. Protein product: CASSQARGSGNTIYF.

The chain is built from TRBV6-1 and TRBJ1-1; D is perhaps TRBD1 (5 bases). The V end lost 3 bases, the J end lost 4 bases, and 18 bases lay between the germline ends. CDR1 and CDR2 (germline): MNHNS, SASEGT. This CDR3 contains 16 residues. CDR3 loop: CASSEASTVWPTEAFF. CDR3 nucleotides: TGTGCCAGCAGTGAGGCTTCGACAGTGTGGCCCACTGAAGCTTTCTTT.

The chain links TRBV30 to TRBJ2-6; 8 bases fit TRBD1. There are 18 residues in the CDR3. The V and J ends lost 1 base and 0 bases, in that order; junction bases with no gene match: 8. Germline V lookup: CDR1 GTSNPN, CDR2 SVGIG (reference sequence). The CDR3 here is CAWSDAGRGLSGANVLTF. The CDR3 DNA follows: TGTGCCTGGAGTGACGCGGGCAGGGGGCTCTCTGGGGCCAACGTCCTGACTTTC.

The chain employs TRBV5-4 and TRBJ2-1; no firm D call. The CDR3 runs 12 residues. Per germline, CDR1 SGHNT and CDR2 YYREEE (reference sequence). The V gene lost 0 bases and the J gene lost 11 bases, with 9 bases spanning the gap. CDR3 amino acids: CASSLASTKQFF. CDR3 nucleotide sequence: TGTGCCAGCAGCTTGGCTTCAACAAAGCAGTTCTTC.

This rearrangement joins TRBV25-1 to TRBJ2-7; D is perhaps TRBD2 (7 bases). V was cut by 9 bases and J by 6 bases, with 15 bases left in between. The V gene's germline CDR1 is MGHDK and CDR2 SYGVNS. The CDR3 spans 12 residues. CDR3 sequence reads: CASRGRVSEQYF. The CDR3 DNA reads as TGTGCCAGTAGGGGGAGGGTTTCCGAGCAGTACTTC.

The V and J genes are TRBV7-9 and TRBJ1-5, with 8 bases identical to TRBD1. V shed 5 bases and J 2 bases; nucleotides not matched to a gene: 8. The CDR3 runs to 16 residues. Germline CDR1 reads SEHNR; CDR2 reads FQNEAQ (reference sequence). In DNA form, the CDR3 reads TGTGCCAGCAGCCCGTCAGGGGGCATTGGCAATCAGCCCCAGCATTTT. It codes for CASSPSGGIGNQPQHF.

The CDR3 nucleotides read TGTGCCAGCAGTTTATCGGGGGGCACTGAAGCTTTCTTT. This gives the protein CASSLSGGTEAFF. The genes are TRBV27 and TRBJ1-1; a weak D match, TRBD1 (5 bases). Germline lookup yields CDR1 MNHEY and CDR2 SMNVEV (reference sequence). The length of the CDR3 is 13 residues. The germline V and J ends were trimmed by 0 bases and 4 bases, with 6 bases remaining between them.

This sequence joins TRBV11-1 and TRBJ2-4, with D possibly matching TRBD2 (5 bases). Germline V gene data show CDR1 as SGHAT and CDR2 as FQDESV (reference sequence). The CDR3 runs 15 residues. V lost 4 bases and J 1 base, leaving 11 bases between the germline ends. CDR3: CASSSEGWAKNIQYF. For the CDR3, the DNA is TGTGCCAGCAGCTCCGAGGGTTGGGCCAAAAACATTCAGTACTTC.

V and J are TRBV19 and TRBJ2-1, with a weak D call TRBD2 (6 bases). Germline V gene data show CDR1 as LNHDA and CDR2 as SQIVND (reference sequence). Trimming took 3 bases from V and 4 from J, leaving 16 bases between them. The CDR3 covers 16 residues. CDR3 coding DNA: TGTGCCAGTAGTATTAGGAGGGGTGAGGGATACAATGAGCAGTTCTTC. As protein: CASSIRRGEGYNEQFF.

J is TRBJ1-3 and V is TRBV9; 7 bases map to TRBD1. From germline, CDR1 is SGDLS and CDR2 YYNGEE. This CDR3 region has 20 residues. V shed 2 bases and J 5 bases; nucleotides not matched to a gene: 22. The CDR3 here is CASSVEAGGQILTHRNTIYF. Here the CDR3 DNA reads TGTGCCAGCAGCGTCGAGGCCGGGGGACAGATCCTTACCCATCGAAACACCATATATTTT.

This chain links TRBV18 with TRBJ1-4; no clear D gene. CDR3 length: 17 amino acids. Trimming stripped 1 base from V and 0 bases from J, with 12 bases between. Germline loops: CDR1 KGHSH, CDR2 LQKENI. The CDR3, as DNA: TGTGCCAGCTCACCACTCTACGGTGGTGCAACTAATGAAAAACTGTTTTTT. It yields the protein CASSPLYGGATNEKLFF.

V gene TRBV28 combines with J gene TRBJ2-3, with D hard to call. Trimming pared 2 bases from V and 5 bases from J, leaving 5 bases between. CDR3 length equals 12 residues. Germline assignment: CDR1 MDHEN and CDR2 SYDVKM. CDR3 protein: CASSLLEDTQYF. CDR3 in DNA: TGTGCCAGCAGTTTACTAGAAGATACGCAGTATTTT.

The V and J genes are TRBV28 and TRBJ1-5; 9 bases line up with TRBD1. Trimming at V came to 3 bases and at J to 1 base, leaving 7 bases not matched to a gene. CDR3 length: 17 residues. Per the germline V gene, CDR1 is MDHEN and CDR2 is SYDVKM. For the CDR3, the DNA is TGTGCCAGCAGTTTGTCCGGAGGGACAGGGAGCAATCAGCCCCAGCATTTT. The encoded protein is CASSLSGGTGSNQPQHF.

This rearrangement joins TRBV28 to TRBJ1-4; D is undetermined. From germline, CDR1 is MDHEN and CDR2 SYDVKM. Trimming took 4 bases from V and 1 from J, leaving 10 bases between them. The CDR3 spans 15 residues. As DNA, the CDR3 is TGTGCCAGCAGTTCCTCGGGGATAACTAATGAAAAACTGTTTTTT. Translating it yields CASSSSGITNEKLFF.

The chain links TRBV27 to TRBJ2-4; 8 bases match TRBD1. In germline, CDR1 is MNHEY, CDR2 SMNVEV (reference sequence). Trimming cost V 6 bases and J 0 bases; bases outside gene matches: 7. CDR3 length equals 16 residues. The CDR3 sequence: CASSPDRGLAKNIQYF. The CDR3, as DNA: TGTGCCAGCAGCCCCGACAGGGGTTTAGCCAAAAACATTCAGTACTTC.

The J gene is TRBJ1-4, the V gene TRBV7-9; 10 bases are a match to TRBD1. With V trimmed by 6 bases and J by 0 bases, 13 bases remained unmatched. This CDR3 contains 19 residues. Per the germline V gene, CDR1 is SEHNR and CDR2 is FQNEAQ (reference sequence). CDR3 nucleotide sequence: TGTGCCAGCAGTTTGACAGGGGGCAATAGTCAAACAACTAATGAAAAACTGTTTTTT. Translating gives CASSLTGGNSQTTNEKLFF.

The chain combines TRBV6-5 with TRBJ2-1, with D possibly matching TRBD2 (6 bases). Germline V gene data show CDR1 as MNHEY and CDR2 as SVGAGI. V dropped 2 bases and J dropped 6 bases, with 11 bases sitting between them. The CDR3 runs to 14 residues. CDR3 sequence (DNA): TGTGCCAGCAGTTACGGGACTCATGGCAATGAGCAGTTCTTC. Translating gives CASSYGTHGNEQFF.

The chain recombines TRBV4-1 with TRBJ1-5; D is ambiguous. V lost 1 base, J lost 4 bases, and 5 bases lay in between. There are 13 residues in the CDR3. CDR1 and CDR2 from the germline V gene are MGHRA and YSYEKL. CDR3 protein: CASSQVVNQPQHF. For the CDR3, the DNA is TGCGCCAGCAGCCAAGTAGTTAATCAGCCCCAGCATTTT.

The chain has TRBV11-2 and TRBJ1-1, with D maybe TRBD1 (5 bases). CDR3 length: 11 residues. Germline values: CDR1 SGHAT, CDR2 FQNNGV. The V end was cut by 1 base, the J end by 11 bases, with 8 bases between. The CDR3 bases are TGTGCCAGCAGCTTAGGTAACAGGGCTTTCTTT. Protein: CASSLGNRAFF.

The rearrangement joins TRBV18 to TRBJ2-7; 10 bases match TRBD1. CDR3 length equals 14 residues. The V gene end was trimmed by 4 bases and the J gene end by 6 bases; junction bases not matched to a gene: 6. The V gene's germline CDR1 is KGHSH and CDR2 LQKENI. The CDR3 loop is CASSRGTGDVEQYF. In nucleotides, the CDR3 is TGTGCCAGCTCACGCGGGACAGGGGATGTCGAGCAGTACTTC.

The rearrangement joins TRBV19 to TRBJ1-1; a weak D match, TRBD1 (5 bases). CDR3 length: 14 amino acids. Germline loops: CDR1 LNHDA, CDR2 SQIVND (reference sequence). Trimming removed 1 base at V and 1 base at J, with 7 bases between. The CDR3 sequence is CASSIGQWNTEAFF. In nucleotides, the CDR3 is TGTGCCAGTAGTATAGGACAGTGGAACACTGAAGCTTTCTTT.

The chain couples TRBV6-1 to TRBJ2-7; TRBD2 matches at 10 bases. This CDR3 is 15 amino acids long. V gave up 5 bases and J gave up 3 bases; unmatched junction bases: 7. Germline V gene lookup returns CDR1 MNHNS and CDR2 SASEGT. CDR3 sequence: CASSSLAGSNYEQYF. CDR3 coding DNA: TGTGCCAGCAGTTCACTAGCGGGGAGCAACTACGAGCAGTACTTC.

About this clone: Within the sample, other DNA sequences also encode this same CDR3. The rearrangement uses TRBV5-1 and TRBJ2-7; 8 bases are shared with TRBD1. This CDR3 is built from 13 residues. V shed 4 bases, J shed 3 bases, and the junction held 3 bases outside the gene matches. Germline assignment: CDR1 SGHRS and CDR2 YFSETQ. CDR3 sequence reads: CASSRDRGYEQYF. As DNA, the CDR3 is TGCGCCAGCAGCCGCGACAGGGGCTACGAGCAGTACTTC. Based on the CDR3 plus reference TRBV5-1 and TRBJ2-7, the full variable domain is KAGVTQTPRYLIKTRGQQVTLSCSPISGHRSVSWYQQTPGQGLQFLFEYFSETQRNKGNFPGRFSGRQFSNSRSEMNVSTLELGDSALYLCASSRDRGYEQYFGPGTRLTVT.

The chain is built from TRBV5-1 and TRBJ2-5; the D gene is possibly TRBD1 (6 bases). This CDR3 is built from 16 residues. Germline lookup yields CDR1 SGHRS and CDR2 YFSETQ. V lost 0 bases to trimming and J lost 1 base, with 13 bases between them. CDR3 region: CASSLGLTTGQETQYF. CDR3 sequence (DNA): TGCGCCAGCAGCTTGGGTTTGACGACAGGCCAAGAGACCCAGTACTTC.

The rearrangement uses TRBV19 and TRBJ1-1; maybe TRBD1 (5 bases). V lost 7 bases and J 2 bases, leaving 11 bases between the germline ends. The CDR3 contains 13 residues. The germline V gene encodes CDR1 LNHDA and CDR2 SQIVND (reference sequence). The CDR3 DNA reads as TGTGCCAGTACCCGACAGCTTAACACTGAAGCTTTCTTT. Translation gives CASTRQLNTEAFF.

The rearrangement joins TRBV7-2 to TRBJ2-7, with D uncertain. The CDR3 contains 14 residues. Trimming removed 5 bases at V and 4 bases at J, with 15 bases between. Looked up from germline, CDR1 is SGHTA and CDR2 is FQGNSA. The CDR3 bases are TGTGCCAGCAGCCCCTCAGCGCAGCAGTACGAGCAGTACTTC. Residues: CASSPSAQQYEQYF.

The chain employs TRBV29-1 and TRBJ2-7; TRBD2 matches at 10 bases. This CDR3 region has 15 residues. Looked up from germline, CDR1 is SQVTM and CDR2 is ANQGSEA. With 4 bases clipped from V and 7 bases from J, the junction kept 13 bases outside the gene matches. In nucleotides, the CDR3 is TGCAGCGTTGGATTAGCGGGAGGACTTTCGCGGGAGCAGTACTTC. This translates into CSVGLAGGLSREQYF.

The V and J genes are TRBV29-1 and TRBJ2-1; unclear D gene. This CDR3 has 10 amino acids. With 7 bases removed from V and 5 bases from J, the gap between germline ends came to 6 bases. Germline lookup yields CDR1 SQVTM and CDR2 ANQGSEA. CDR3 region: CSARNNEQFF. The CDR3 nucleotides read TGCAGCGCCAGAAACAATGAGCAGTTCTTC.

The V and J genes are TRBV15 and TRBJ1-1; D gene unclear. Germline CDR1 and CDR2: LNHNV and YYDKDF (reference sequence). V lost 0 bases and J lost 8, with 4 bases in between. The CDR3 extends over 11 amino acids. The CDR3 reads CATSREAEAFF. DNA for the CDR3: TGTGCCACCAGCAGAGAGGCAGAAGCTTTCTTT.

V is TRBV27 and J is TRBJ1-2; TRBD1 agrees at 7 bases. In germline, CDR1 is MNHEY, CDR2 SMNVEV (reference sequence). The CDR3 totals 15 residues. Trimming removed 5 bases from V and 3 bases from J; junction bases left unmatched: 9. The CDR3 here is CASSPRVGGYYGYTF. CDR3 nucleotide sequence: TGTGCCAGCAGTCCCCGGGTAGGGGGCTACTATGGCTACACCTTC.